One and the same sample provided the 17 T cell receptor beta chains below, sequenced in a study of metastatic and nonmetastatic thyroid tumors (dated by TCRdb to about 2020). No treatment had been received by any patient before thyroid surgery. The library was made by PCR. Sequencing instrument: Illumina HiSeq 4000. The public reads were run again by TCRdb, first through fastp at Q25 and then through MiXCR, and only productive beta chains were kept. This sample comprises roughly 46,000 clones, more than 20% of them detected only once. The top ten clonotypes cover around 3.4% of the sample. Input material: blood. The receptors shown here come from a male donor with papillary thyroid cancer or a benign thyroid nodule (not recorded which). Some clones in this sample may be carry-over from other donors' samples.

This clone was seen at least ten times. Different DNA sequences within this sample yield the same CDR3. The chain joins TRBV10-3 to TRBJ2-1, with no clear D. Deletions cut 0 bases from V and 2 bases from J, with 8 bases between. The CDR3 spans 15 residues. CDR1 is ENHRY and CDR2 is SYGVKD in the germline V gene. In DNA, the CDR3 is TGTGCCATCAGTGAGTCGACACTCGCCTACAATGAGCAGTTCTTC. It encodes CAISESTLAYNEQFF.

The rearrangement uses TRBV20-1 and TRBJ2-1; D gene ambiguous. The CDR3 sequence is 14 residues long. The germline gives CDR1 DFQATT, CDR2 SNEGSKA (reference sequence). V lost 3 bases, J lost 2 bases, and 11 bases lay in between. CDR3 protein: CSARGFTTYNEQFF. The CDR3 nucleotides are TGCAGTGCTAGGGGATTTACTACCTACAATGAGCAGTTCTTC.

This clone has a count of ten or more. This CDR3 is CASSQTSASNTGELFF. CDR3 coding DNA: TGTGCCAGCTCGCAGACTAGCGCCTCGAACACCGGGGAGCTGTTTTTT. V gene TRBV18 combines with J gene TRBJ2-2; 8 nucleotides line up with TRBD2. V was clipped by 6 bases and J by 0 bases; unmatched bases: 6. The CDR3 is 16 residues long. Germline loops: CDR1 KGHSH, CDR2 LQKENI.

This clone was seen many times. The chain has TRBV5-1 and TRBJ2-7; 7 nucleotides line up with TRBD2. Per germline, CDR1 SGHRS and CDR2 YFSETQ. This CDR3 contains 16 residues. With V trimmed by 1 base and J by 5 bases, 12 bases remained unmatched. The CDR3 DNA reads TGCGCCAGCAGCTTGATCGGCGGGAGTGGTAGGGACGAGCAGTACTTC. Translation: CASSLIGGSGRDEQYF.

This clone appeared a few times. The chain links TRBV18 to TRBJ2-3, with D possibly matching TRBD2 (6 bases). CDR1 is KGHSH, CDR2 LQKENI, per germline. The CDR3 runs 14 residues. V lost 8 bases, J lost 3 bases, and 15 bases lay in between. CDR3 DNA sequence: TGTGCCAGCCCCCCTATGGGGAGGACAGATACGCAGTATTTT. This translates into CASPPMGRTDTQYF.

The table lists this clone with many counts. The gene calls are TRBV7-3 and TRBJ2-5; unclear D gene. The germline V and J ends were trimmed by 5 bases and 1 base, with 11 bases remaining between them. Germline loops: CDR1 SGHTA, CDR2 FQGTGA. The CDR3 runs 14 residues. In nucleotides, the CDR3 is TGTGCCAGCAGCCCGACAACGGGCCAAGAGACCCAGTACTTC. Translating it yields CASSPTTGQETQYF. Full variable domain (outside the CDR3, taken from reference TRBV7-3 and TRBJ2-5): GAGVSQTPSNKVTEKGKYVELRCDPISGHTALYWYRQSLGQGPEFLIYFQGTGAADDSGLPNDRFFAVRPEGSVSTLKIQRTERGDSAVYLCASSPTTGQETQYFGPGTRLLVL.

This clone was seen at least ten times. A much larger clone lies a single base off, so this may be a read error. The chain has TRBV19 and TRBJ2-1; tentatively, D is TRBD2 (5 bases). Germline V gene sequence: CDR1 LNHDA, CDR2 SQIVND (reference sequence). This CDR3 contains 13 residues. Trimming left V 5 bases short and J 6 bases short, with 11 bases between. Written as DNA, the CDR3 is TGTGCCAGTAGTTTTGCTAGCTGCAATGAGCAGTTCTTC. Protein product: CASSFASCNEQFF.

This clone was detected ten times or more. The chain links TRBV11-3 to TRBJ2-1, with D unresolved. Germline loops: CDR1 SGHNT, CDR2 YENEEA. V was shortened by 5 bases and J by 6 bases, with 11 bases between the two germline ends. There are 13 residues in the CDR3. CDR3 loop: CASSPRNPNEQFF. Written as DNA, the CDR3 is TGTGCCAGCAGCCCGAGGAATCCCAATGAGCAGTTCTTC.

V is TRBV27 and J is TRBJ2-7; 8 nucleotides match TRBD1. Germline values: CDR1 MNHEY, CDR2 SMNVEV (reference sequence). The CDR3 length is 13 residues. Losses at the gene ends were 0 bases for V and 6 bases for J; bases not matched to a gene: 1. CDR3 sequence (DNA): TGTGCCAGCAGTTTATCGGACAGGGCCGAGCAGTACTTC. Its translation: CASSLSDRAEQYF.

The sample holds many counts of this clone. CDR3 protein: CASSPYNTDGYTF. CDR3 in DNA: TGTGCCAGCAGCCCATATAACACAGACGGCTACACCTTC. V usage is TRBV12-3 or TRBV12-4 and J usage is TRBJ1-2; D is uncertain. This CDR3 has 13 amino acids. Trimming took 6 bases from V and 8 from J, leaving 16 bases between them.

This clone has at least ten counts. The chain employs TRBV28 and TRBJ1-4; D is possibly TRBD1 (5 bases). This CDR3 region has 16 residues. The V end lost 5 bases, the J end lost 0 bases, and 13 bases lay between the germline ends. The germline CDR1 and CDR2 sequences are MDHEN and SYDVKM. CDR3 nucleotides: TGTGCCAGCAGTCCTGGGACGTTATCAACTAATGAAAAACTGTTTTTT. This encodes CASSPGTLSTNEKLFF.

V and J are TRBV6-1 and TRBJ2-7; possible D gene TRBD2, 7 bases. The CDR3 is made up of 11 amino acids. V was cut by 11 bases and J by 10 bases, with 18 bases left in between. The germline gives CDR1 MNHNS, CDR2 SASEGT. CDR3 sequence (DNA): TGTGCCGTAGGGAGGGGGTGGGATCAGTACTTC. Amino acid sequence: CAVGRGWDQYF.

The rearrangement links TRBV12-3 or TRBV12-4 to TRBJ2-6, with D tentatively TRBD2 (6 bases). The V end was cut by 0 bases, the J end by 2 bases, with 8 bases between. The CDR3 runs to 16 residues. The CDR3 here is CASSLAGGAGANVLTF. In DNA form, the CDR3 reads TGTGCCAGCAGTTTAGCGGGAGGTGCTGGGGCCAACGTCCTGACTTTC.

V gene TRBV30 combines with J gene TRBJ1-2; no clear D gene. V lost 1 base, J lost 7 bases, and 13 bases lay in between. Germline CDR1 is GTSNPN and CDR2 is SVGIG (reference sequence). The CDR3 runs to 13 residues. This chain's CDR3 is CAWSGPSVVGYTF. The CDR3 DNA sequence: TGTGCCTGGAGTGGTCCCTCCGTAGTTGGCTACACCTTC. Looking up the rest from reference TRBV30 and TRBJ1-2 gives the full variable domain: SQTIHQWPATLVQPVGSPLSLECTVEGTSNPNLYWYRQAAGRGLQLLFYSVGIGQISSEVPQNLSASRPQDRQFILSSKKLLLSDSGFYLCAWSGPSVVGYTFGSGTRLTVV.

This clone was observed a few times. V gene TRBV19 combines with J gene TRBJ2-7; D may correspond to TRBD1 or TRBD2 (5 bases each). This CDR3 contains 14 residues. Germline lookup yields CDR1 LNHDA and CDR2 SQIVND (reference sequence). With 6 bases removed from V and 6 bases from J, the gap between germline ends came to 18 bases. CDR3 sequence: CASSPGTTGREQYF. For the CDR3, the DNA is TGTGCCAGTAGCCCGGGGACCACGGGGCGCGAGCAGTACTTC.

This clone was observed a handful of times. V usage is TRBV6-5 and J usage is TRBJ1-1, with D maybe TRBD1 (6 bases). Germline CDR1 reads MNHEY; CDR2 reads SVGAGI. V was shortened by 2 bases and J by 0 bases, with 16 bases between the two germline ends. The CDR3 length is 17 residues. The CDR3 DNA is TGTGCCAGCAGTTACGTTCAGGGGTCAGCCTTGAACACTGAAGCTTTCTTT. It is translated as CASSYVQGSALNTEAFF.

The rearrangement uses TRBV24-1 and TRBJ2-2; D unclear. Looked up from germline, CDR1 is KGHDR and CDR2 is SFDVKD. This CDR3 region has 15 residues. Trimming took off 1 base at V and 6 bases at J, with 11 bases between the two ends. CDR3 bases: TGTGCCACCAGTGATTTAGCAGGAAGGTCCGGGGAGCTGTTTTTT. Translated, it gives CATSDLAGRSGELFF.